This is a list of T cell receptor beta chains from one sample in a study of cytomegalovirus exposure and HLA in healthy donors. The method was immunoSEQ multiplex PCR; TCRdb's version includes in-frame clones alone and lacks a portion of them. The table includes some 150,000 clones, roughly 70% detected once. The sample consisted of PBMCs. These receptors were collected from a woman in her forties in good health and CMV-seronegative. CDR3s include the opening cysteine and the closing phenylalanine or tryptophan. A D gene is named only where the DNA matches it firmly. Some rows mark clone size as missing; the rest say once, few, many or name a class of expanded clone.

TRBJ2-2	-	13	TRBV6-6	-	TGTGCCAGCAGTTACCCAGACACCGGGGAGCTGTTTTTT	CASSYPDTGELFF
TRBJ1-1	-	13	TRBV10-1	few	TGCGCCAGCAGTATCCAGGGTGCCTCTGGAGCTTTCTTT	CASSIQGASGAFF
TRBJ1-2	TRBD1	16	TRBV5-1	-	TGCGCCAGCAGCTTGGAACAGGGGGTAGCTAACTATGGCTACACCTTC	CASSLEQGVANYGYTF
TRBJ2-1	-	14	TRBV27	-	TGTGCCAGCAGTTTATCGCTGGCCAACAATGAGCAGTTCTTC	CASSLSLANNEQFF
TRBJ1-1	-	17	TRBV10-3	-	TGTGCCATCAGTGAGGACTCCCAAGGAAGGGGATCGGCTGAAGCTTTCTTT	CAISEDSQGRGSAEAFF
TRBJ2-5	TRBD2	14	TRBV7-7	-	TGTGCCAGCAGCTTAAGCGGGGGACAAGAGACCCAGTACTTC	CASSLSGGQETQYF
TRBJ1-6	TRBD1	14	TRBV6-1	-	TGTGCCAGCAGTTCAGACAGGGGGCTTTCACCCCTCCACTTT	CASSSDRGLSPLHF
TRBJ1-2	-	16	TRBV15	-	TGTGCCACCAGCAGAGGCTCAGCCCTAGCTAACTATGGCTACACCTTC	CATSRGSALANYGYTF
TRBJ2-3	-	12	TRBV15	-	TGTGCCACCAGCAGAGATCGGGATACGCAGTATTTT	CATSRDRDTQYF
TRBJ2-5	TRBD1	14	TRBV5-5	-	TGTGCCAGCAGCAGAGACAGGGCGATGGAGACCCAGTACTTC	CASSRDRAMETQYF
TRBJ2-5	-	13	TRBV2	-	TGTGCCAGCAGACGGGACACCCAAGAGACCCAGTACTTC	CASRRDTQETQYF
TRBJ1-5	-	14	TRBV19	few	TGTGCCAGTAGTTCGGCGGGCCGGGGGCAGCCCCAGCATTTT	CASSSAGRGQPQHF
TRBJ2-6	TRBD1	19	TRBV19	-	TGTGCCAGTAGTATAACCAGGACAGGGGGCGCAACCGGGGCCAACGTCCTGACTTTC	CASSITRTGGATGANVLTF
TRBJ2-6	-	18	TRBV14	once	TGTGCCAGCAGCCCTGGGGGGGGCAGCCGCTCTGGGGCCAACGTCCTGACTTTC	CASSPGGGSRSGANVLTF
TRBJ1-4	TRBD1	16	TRBV10-3	-	TGTGCCATCAGTGAGTCTATCGGCCAGGGGGATGAAAAACTGTTTTTT	CAISESIGQGDEKLFF
TRBJ2-2	TRBD1	15	TRBV6-5	-	TGTGCCAGCATCCAGGGGGCGCGGAGGACCGGGGAGCTGTTTTTT	CASIQGARRTGELFF
TRBJ2-2	-	15	TRBV15	-	TGTGCCACCAGCAGAGACAGGGGTAGGACCGGGGAGCTGTTTTTT	CATSRDRGRTGELFF
TRBJ2-6	-	16	TRBV18	-	TGTGCCAGCTCACCACTGTCGGGGTCTGGGGCCAACGTCCTGACTTTC	CASSPLSGSGANVLTF
TRBJ1-2	-	14	TRBV6-1	few	TGTGCCACCATGCAGGGCGGAACCCACTATGGCTACACCTTC	CATMQGGTHYGYTF
TRBJ1-2	-	15	TRBV25-1	-	TGTGCCAGCAGTGCCGCGGGGGGACCGAAGTATGGCTACACCTTC	CASSAAGGPKYGYTF
TRBJ2-3	TRBD2	14	TRBV30	-	TGTGCCTGGAAGGCGGGGGGGTTACCAGATACGCAGTATTTT	CAWKAGGLPDTQYF
TRBJ1-2	-	15	TRBV18	-	TGTGCCAGCTCTCCGGCGGGGGATCTTAACTATGGCTACACCTTC	CASSPAGDLNYGYTF
TRBJ1-1	-	14	TRBV2	few	TGTGCCAGCAGTGAAGCAGGGTTGGGGGGTGAAGCTTTCTTT	CASSEAGLGGEAFF
TRBJ2-7	-	13	TRBV5-4	-	TGTGCCAGCAGCTTGGCGGGATCCTACGAGCAGTACTTC	CASSLAGSYEQYF
TRBJ2-3	-	15	TRBV7-9	once	TGTTCCAGCAGCTTTTTGACAGACCTCGGGGATACGCAGTATTTT	CSSSFLTDLGDTQYF
TRBJ1-2	-	13	TRBV5-4	few	TGTGCCAGCAGCTCATTGGACAGCTATGGCTACACCTTC	CASSSLDSYGYTF
TRBJ2-1	TRBD2	15	TRBV10-1	few	TGCGCCAGCAGCACCGGGACTAGCGGGGGCAATGAGCAGTTCTTC	CASSTGTSGGNEQFF
TRBJ1-2	-	17	TRBV6-4	once	TGTGCCAGCAAGGTTGGGCCTTATCAGTGCAGTAACTATGGCTACACCTTC	CASKVGPYQCSNYGYTF
TRBJ1-5	-	17	TRBV7-6	-	TGTGCCAGCAGCTTAGTTGCCCCTCAGTGGGGAGGTCAGCCCCAGCATTTT	CASSLVAPQWGGQPQHF
TRBJ2-2	TRBD1	15	TRBV5-1	-	TGCGCCAGCAGCTTACCGGGACAGGGCACCGGGGAGCTGTTTTTT	CASSLPGQGTGELFF
TRBJ2-7	-	15	TRBV30	-	TGTGCCTGGAGTGTCGGTTGGGGGGGGGCAGAAGAGCAGTACTTC	CAWSVGWGGAEEQYF
TRBJ1-1	-	20	TRBV21-1	-	TGTGCCAGCAGCAAAGGGGGACCGGGACAGGGGGGTCGGTCCCCATATGAAGCTTTCTTT	CASSKGGPGQGGRSPYEAFF
TRBJ1-1	TRBD1	13	TRBV6-6	-	TGTGCCAGCAGTTACTCGAGGGACAGTGAAGCTTTCTTT	CASSYSRDSEAFF
TRBJ2-2	-	15	TRBV4-1	-	TGCGCCAGCAGCCAACCGTGGCAGATCACCGGGGAGCTGTTTTTT	CASSQPWQITGELFF
TRBJ2-5	TRBD1	15	TRBV6-1	-	TGTGCCAGCAGTGTCCCACAGGGGGTCTCAGAGACCCAGTACTTC	CASSVPQGVSETQYF
TRBJ2-5	-	13	TRBV5-4	-	TGTGCCAGCAGCCAGGACAGACAAGAGACCCAGTACTTC	CASSQDRQETQYF
TRBJ1-2	TRBD1	14	TRBV6-5	-	TGTGCCAGCAGTACCTACAGGGACAGCCAAGGCTACACCTTC	CASSTYRDSQGYTF
TRBJ2-7	-	13	TRBV6-1	-	TGTGCCAGCAGCCTAACAGTGTCCTACGAGCAGTACTTC	CASSLTVSYEQYF
TRBJ2-1	-	12	TRBV6-6	-	TGTGCCAGCAGCGACGGACTTAATGAGCAGTTCTTC	CASSDGLNEQFF
TRBJ2-7	TRBD2	14	TRBV6-5	-	TGTGCCAGCAGAGAGCCCGGGGGGACCTGCGAGCAGTACTTC	CASREPGGTCEQYF
TRBJ1-2	-	13	TRBV30	few	TGTGCCTGGAGTCCCAATCCAGGGAATGGCTACACCTTC	CAWSPNPGNGYTF
TRBJ2-3	TRBD2	15	TRBV5-4	-	TGTGCCAGCAGCTCGGGGGGTACAGGCACAGATACGCAGTATTTT	CASSSGGTGTDTQYF
TRBJ1-1	-	15	TRBV18	-	TGTGCCAGCTCACCGTATTCTGACAGTACCACTGAAGCTTTCTTT	CASSPYSDSTTEAFF
TRBJ2-3	TRBD1	15	TRBV5-1	-	TGCGCCAGCAGCCTGGGGCAGGGGGCAGGGGATACGCAGTATTTT	CASSLGQGAGDTQYF
TRBJ1-5	TRBD1	14	TRBV2	once	TGTGCCAGCAGTGATGAGACAGGGGGTCAGCCCCAGCATTTT	CASSDETGGQPQHF
TRBJ2-5	-	18	TRBV9	-	TGTGCCAGCAGCGCCCTCTGGGGGGGGCTCTCCCGGATAGAGACCCAGTACTTC	CASSALWGGLSRIETQYF
TRBJ2-5	-	15	TRBV18	-	TGTGCCAGCTCACCACCAGAACAGGCGGGGCAGACCCAGTACTTC	CASSPPEQAGQTQYF
TRBJ2-7	TRBD2	13	TRBV30	-	TGTGCCTGGAGGCTAGCGGGGGCCTACGAGCAGTACTTC	CAWRLAGAYEQYF
TRBJ2-1	-	13	TRBV12-5	-	TGTGCTAGTGGTTTGGTAGGGGGAGTCGAGCAGTTCTTC	CASGLVGGVEQFF
TRBJ1-3	-	16	TRBV19	few	TGTGCCAGTAGCCCTACCTGGGGCAACTCTGGAAACACCATATATTTT	CASSPTWGNSGNTIYF
TRBJ2-1	-	14	TRBV5-6	-	TGTGCCAGCAGCTTTGGGAGCTCCTACAATGAGCAGTTCTTC	CASSFGSSYNEQFF
TRBJ2-7	-	14	TRBV12-1	-	TGTGCCAGCGTACCCCCCGGGGAGACCTACGAGCAGTACTTC	CASVPPGETYEQYF
TRBJ2-7	TRBD1	15	TRBV5-1	-	TGCGCCAGCAGCTTGACAGGGGGTCAGGCCTACGAGCAGTACTTC	CASSLTGGQAYEQYF
TRBJ2-1	-	13	TRBV27	-	TGTGCCAGCAGTTACCCGCGAGGCAATGAGCAGTTCTTC	CASSYPRGNEQFF
TRBJ2-2	TRBD2	15	TRBV27	-	TGTGCCAGCAGTTTAGGGACTAGAGGGACCGGGGAGCTGTTTTTT	CASSLGTRGTGELFF
TRBJ2-7	-	14	TRBV19	-	TGTGCCAGTAGTCCCGGGACAAACTCCTACGAGCAGTACTTC	CASSPGTNSYEQYF
TRBJ2-7	TRBD2	15	TRBV6-1	-	TGTGCCAGCAGTGAAGCAACTAGCGGGGGTATCGAGCAGTACTTC	CASSEATSGGIEQYF
TRBJ2-3	TRBD2	20	TRBV10-3	-	TGTGCCATCGACGTTGGCCTTCGGACTAGCGGGGGGGCTTATAATGATACGCAGTATTTT	CAIDVGLRTSGGAYNDTQYF
TRBJ1-4	-	14	TRBV19	-	TGTGCCAGTGCCAGACAGCCAGCTAATGAAAAACTGTTTTTT	CASARQPANEKLFF
TRBJ2-5	TRBD1	15	TRBV6-1	-	TGTGCCAGCAGTGAAACGCGGACAGGGCAAGAGACCCAGTACTTC	CASSETRTGQETQYF